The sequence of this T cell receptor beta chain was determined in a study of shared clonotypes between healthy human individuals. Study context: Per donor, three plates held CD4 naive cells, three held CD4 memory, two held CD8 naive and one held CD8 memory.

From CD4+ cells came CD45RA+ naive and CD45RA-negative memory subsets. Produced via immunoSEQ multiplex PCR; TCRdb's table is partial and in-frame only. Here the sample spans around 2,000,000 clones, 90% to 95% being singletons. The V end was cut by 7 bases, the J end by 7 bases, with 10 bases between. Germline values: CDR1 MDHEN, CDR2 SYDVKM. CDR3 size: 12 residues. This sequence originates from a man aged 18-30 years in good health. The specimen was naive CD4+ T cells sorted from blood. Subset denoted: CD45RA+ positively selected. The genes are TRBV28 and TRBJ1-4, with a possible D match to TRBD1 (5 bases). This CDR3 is CASNRGGEKLFF. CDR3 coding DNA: TGTGCCAGCAACCGTGGGGGTGAAAAACTGTTTTTT. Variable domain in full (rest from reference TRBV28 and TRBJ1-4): DVKVTQSSRYLVKRTGEKVFLECVQDMDHENMFWYRQDPGLGLRLIYFSYDVKMKEKGDIPEGYSVSREKKERFSLILESASTNQTSMYLCASNRGGEKLFFGSGTQLSVL.